The T cell receptor (beta chain) described here comes from a study of blood T cells in healthy people across ages. Regarding the study as a whole: Higher naive T cell percentage went strongly together with higher TCR beta diversity.

Regarding this clonotype: Its antigen is unidentified.

A second PCR of roughly 6 to 12 cycles used a sample-barcoded 5' primer and a J-beta primer mix. TCRdb processed the 5' RACE reads anew with MiXCR; each CDR3 protein has one entry. This table holds about 640,000 distinct CDR3 sequences, about 54% found once. The V gene end was trimmed by 5 bases and the J gene end by 4 bases; junction bases not matched to a gene: 4. This CDR3 is 14 amino acids long. Germline-derived CDR1 and CDR2 are ENHRY and SYGVKD. J is TRBJ2-2 and V is TRBV10-3; TRBD1 matches 7 bases. Specimen: blood. The sequence was obtained from a man in his 60s in good health. The CDR3 sequence is CAISTGTATGELFF. In nucleotides, the CDR3 is TGTGCCATCAGTACCGGGACAGCCACCGGGGAGCTGTTTTTT.